This TCR beta chain came from a study of cytomegalovirus exposure and HLA in healthy donors. Study observations and caveats: Highly shared variants forming one cluster were likely a sequencing artifact. Earlier analysis looked at TCR beta V segments, and most were productive about 87% or about 30% of the time. Cytomegalovirus association was assigned to 150 to 200 TCR beta chains.

Note on this clone: Its antigen remains unknown.

These donors, healthy bone marrow donors, were studied. The CDR3 is made up of 15 amino acids. V lost 0 bases to trimming and J lost 10 bases; unmatched junction nucleotides: 4. Germline CDR1 reads LNHNV; CDR2 reads YYDKDF (reference sequence). PCR employed 60 Vbeta and 13 Jbeta primers. Only in-frame clones appear in the TCRdb table, and some are missing; sequencing was by immunoSEQ multiplex PCR. The table includes about 120,000 clones, about four fifths detected once. The receptor was isolated from a woman between 18 and 30 years old in good health and CMV-seronegative. The sample consisted of PBMCs. The chain couples TRBV15 to TRBJ2-1; 12 nucleotides align to TRBD2. CDR3 in DNA: TGTGCCACCAGCAGAGACCCCGGGACTAGCGGGGAGCAGTTCTTC. Translating gives CATSRDPGTSGEQFF.